The subject of this entry is one T cell receptor (beta chain). No antigen is known for it. Cycle 7 day 1, cycle 4 day 1, and baseline were the timepoints at which blood was sampled. This sample is drawn from a study of OX40 agonist ivuxolimab in advanced cancers. For the study at large: Age averaged 60 years (range roughly 20 to 90), and 80% to 90% were male. Prior anti-PD-1, anti-PD-L1 or anti-CTLA-4 therapy was allowed; more than 30% had some.

Assay: immunoSEQ multiplex PCR; the TCRdb copy retains only in-frame clones and omits some. The sample records more than 50,000 clones, around 84% being singletons. Points from the study as a whole: Mean expanded clone counts were higher in CD8+ than CD4+ T cells.

Germline-derived CDR1 and CDR2 are MNHEY and SMNVEV (reference sequence). This CDR3 contains 13 residues. V was clipped by 4 bases and J by 2 bases, with 9 bases between them. J is TRBJ2-7 and V is TRBV27; D remains ambiguous. The receptor comes from an adult with an advanced solid tumor such as melanoma, head and neck, liver or kidney cancer. The sample in question was CD4+ or CD8+ T cells sorted from blood, obtained in a trial of the OX40 agonist ivuxolimab. The CDR3: CASSSGRTYEQYF. CDR3 DNA sequence: TGTGCCAGCAGTTCCGGACGGACCTACGAGCAGTACTTC.